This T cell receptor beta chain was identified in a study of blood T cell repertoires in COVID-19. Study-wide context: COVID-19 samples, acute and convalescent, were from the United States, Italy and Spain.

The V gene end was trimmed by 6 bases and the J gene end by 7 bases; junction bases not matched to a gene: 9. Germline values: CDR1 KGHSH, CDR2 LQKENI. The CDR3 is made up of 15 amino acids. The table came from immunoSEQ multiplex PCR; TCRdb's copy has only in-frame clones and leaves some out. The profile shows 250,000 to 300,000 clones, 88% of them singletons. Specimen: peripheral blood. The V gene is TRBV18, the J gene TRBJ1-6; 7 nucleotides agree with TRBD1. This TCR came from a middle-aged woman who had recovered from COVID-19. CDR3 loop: CASSPHPGQNSPLHF. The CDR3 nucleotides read TGTGCCAGCTCCCCCCACCCGGGACAGAATTCACCCCTCCACTTT.